A selection of T cell receptor beta chains follows, all from one sample in a study of CD8+CD57+ T cells in acquired aplastic anemia. TCRdb re-called the reads with MiXCR, one entry per CDR3 protein. The data show roughly 420,000 distinct CDR3 sequences, with about two thirds seen just once and 4% held by the top ten. Sequencing was performed on sorted CD4+, CD8+, or CD8+CD57+ T cells (not recorded which) from PBMCs. Every receptor here comes from a human donor in good health, serving as a control. The CDR3 runs from the conserved cysteine through the conserved F or W. D genes are given only for firm matches. The size entry is marked missing in some rows and otherwise reads once, few, many or a size class.

j_gene,d_gene,abundance,v_gene,CDR3nt,CDR3aa
TRBJ2-7,NA,NA,TRBV7-9,TGTGCCAGCAGCTCCCCGGATTCACCCCTCCACTATGAGCAGTACTTC,CASSSPDSPLHYEQYF
TRBJ2-3,NA,NA,TRBV2,TGTGCCAGCAGTAAGGGGTTGGCAGGAGATACGCAGTATTTT,CASSKGLAGDTQYF
TRBJ2-3,NA,NA,TRBV7-9,TGTGCCAGCCGACACGTATCGAACACAGATACGCAGTATTTT,CASRHVSNTDTQYF
TRBJ1-3,NA,many,TRBV19,TGTGCCAGTAGTATGAGGGTGCGAAACACCATATATTTT,CASSMRVRNTIYF
TRBJ1-2,TRBD1,many,TRBV12-3/TRBV12-4,TGTGCCAGCAGTTTGGGGAGGACAGGGGGAGGGGGCTACACCTTC,CASSLGRTGGGGYTF
TRBJ1-2,NA,NA,TRBV7-3,TGTGCCAGCAGCCTAGATCTAGCTTCACCCCGCCACACTTTC,CASSLDLASPRHTF
TRBJ1-1,NA,many,TRBV19,TGTGCCAGTAAGGCAGCCCCTCACACTGAAGCTTTCTTT,CASKAAPHTEAFF
TRBJ2-3,NA,NA,TRBV24-1,TGTGCCACCAGTACTCTAGGGCCGGGCGGATTCACAGATACGCAGTATTTT,CATSTLGPGGFTDTQYF
TRBJ2-4,NA,NA,TRBV7-3,TGTGCTAGTGGTTTGGTACCGGGGCTAGGCATTCAGTACTTC,CASGLVPGLGIQYF
TRBJ2-6,TRBD2,NA,TRBV7-8,TGTGCCAGCAGACCCAAGCGGGGGGCCAAGAATGAGCAGTTC,CASRPKRGAKNEQF
TRBJ1-6,NA,many,TRBV14,TGTGCCAGCAGCCAAGGATGGGGACAAAATTCACCCCTCCACTTT,CASSQGWGQNSPLHF
TRBJ1-2,NA,NA,TRBV5-1,TGTGCCAGCAGCTTCGGTCCGGGCCAGCACTTC,CASSFGPGQHF
TRBJ2-3,NA,once,TRBV7-2,TGTGCCAGCAGCTTGGATTCACTCACAGATAAGCAGCAGTTT,CASSLDSLTDKQQF
TRBJ2-1,NA,many,TRBV3-1,TGTGCCAGCAGCCAAGAAGCGGTTGGCGAGCAGTTCTTC,CASSQEAVGEQFF
TRBJ1-3,NA,NA,TRBV20-1,TGCAGTGCTGGGCGGGTCACGGGGACTGGAAACACCATATATTTT,CSAGRVTGTGNTIYF
TRBJ2-5,NA,NA,TRBV7-2,TGTGCCAGCAGCCTGTGTACAGAGGAGGGCCAAGAGACCCAGTACTTC,CASSLCTEEGQETQYF
TRBJ1-6,NA,NA,TRBV7-2,TGTGCCAGCAGCTTAGGGGGGACCCACAATTCACCCCTCCACTTT,CASSLGGTHNSPLHF
TRBJ1-5,TRBD1,NA,TRBV6-1,TGTGCCACCACGCAATACAGGGGGGACGTTCAGCCCCAGCATTTT,CATTQYRGDVQPQHF
TRBJ1-2,NA,NA,TRBV7-2,TGTGCCAGCAGCTTCCAAGCTAACTATGGCTACACCTTC,CASSFQANYGYTF
TRBJ2-1,TRBD1,NA,TRBV20-1,TGCAGTGCTAGTGGTACGACCGGGACAGTTGAGCAGTTCTTC,CSASGTTGTVEQFF
TRBJ1-6,NA,NA,TRBV19,TGTGCCAGTAGTACAGGACCATTGGATCCACCCCTCCACTTT,CASSTGPLDPPLHF
TRBJ2-5,NA,NA,TRBV20-1,TGCAGTGCCGAGCAGAACCAAGGGACCCAGTACTTC,CSAEQNQGTQYF
TRBJ2-1,TRBD2,many,TRBV7-7,TGTGCCAGCAGCGCCCGTGAGACTAGCTCTTCTGAGCAGTTCTTC,CASSARETSSSEQFF
TRBJ2-7,TRBD2,few,TRBV25-1,TGTGCCAGCAGTGATGCCCTAGCGGGAGCCGAGCAGTACTTC,CASSDALAGAEQYF
TRBJ2-1,TRBD2,many,TRBV7-2,TGTGCCAGCAGCTTAGGGGGACTAGGGAACAATGAGCAGTTCTTC,CASSLGGLGNNEQFF
TRBJ1-2,NA,NA,TRBV7-9,TGTGCCAGCAGCCAGACCAAGAACTATGGCTACACCTTC,CASSQTKNYGYTF
TRBJ1-3,NA,NA,TRBV7-3,TGCGCCAGCAGCTTGGGATGTTATGGAAACAACATATATTTT,CASSLGCYGNNIYF
TRBJ1-1,NA,NA,TRBV7-2,TGTGCCAGCAGCTTACAACCTCAGGAGGGGGCTGAAGCTTTCTTT,CASSLQPQEGAEAFF
TRBJ2-5,NA,NA,TRBV9,NA,CACTSRTREAQYF
TRBJ2-5,NA,many,TRBV7-8,TGTGCCAGCAGCTTTTCGCAGACTGGGGGGGGCGGGGAGACCCAGTACTTC,CASSFSQTGGGGETQYF
TRBJ2-5,TRBD2,NA,TRBV7-3,TGTGCCAGCAGCCGGACTAGTCAGGGCTATGGCAACACCTTC,CASSRTSQGYGNTF
TRBJ2-2,NA,many,TRBV20-1,TGCAGTGCTATCCCGGGACATTTGAACACCGGGGAGCTGTTTTTT,CSAIPGHLNTGELFF
TRBJ2-3,NA,NA,TRBV11-1,TGTGCCAGCAGCCCGGGACCTCAAGATACGCAGTATTTT,CASSPGPQDTQYF
TRBJ2-2,TRBD1,many,TRBV6-5,TGTGCCAGCAGAACAGGGGATTCGGACACCGGGGAGCTGTTTTTT,CASRTGDSDTGELFF
TRBJ2-5,TRBD1,NA,TRBV2,TGTGCCAGCAGTGAAACCGGGACAGGGGGCCGAGAGACCCAGTACTTC,CASSETGTGGRETQYF
TRBJ1-6,NA,NA,TRBV7-8,TGTGCCAGCAGCCGGGGACGCGCCGATTCTCCCCTCCAATTT,CASSRGRADSPLQF
TRBJ2-7,TRBD2,NA,TRBV7-9,TGTGCCAGCGGACCAGCGGGGACTGTGAATGAGCAGTTC,CASGPAGTVNEQF
TRBJ2-1,NA,NA,TRBV7-2,TGTGCCAGCAGCCGCAGCCCGGGATCCCACAACAATGAGTTCTTC,CASSRSPGSHNNEFF
TRBJ1-2,NA,NA,TRBV14,TGTGCCAGCAGCCAAGATTCCAGGTCGGGTCGGGGCTACTATGGCTACACCTTC,CASSQDSRSGRGYYGYTF
TRBJ1-6,NA,NA,TRBV7-2,TGTGCCAGCAGCTTGGCGCAGTGGGAAGATACTCAGTACCCCCTCCACTTT,CASSLAQWEDTQYPLHF
TRBJ1-2,NA,NA,TRBV27,TGTGCCAGCAGTTTAAACACTAGGACCTATGGCTACACCTTC,CASSLNTRTYGYTF
TRBJ2-5,TRBD2,many,TRBV7-2,TGTGCCAGCAGCTTACCTAGCGGGCCCCAAGAGACCCAGTACTTC,CASSLPSGPQETQYF
TRBJ2-1,NA,many,TRBV11-1,TGTGCCAGCAACAAAAGAGGGGGGGCCTCCTACAATGAGCAGTTCTTC,CASNKRGGASYNEQFF